Shown below are 27 T cell receptor beta chains from a single sample sequenced in a study of blood T cells in healthy people across ages. The authors ran a second PCR of roughly 6 to 12 cycles using a sample-barcoded 5' primer and a J-beta primer mix. Each CDR3 protein gets one entry after TCRdb re-called the 5' RACE reads with MiXCR. Here the sample spans 1.8 million or so distinct CDR3 sequences, 39% being singletons. What was sequenced was blood. The receptors were sampled from a human donor in good health.

V usage is TRBV3-1 and J usage is TRBJ2-7; perhaps TRBD2 as D (5 bases). V lost 1 base and J lost 3, with 10 bases in between. In germline, CDR1 is LGHDT, CDR2 YNNKEL (reference sequence). The CDR3 is 14 amino acids. The CDR3 nucleotides read TGTGCCAGCAGCCAAGGAGGGTACGGCTACGAGCAGTACTTC. As protein: CASSQGGYGYEQYF.

This clonotype came up a few times. The chain has TRBV6-2 or TRBV6-3 and TRBJ1-1, with 8 bases aligning to TRBD1. Germline values: CDR1 MNHEY, CDR2 SVGEGT. The length of the CDR3 is 15 residues. Trimming cost V 5 bases and J 5 bases; bases outside gene matches: 10. The DNA of the CDR3 is TGTGCCAGCAGTCCCGCCGACAGGGGAGAAACTGAAGCTTTCTTT. This encodes CASSPADRGETEAFF.

This rearrangement joins TRBV27 to TRBJ2-7, with unresolved D. Germline assignment: CDR1 MNHEY and CDR2 SMNVEV (reference sequence). This CDR3 comprises 15 residues. V was trimmed by 1 base and J by 7 bases, leaving 17 bases between them. CDR3 region: CASSLLTGIGWEQYF. The CDR3 DNA follows: TGTGCCAGCAGTTTATTGACTGGAATCGGTTGGGAGCAGTACTTC.

The rearrangement uses TRBV3-1 and TRBJ1-2; the D is unclear. CDR3 length equals 14 residues. Trimming removed 2 bases at V and 4 bases at J, with 11 bases between. Per the germline V gene, CDR1 is LGHDT and CDR2 is YNNKEL (reference sequence). The CDR3: CASSQRSRSYGYTF. The CDR3 DNA sequence: TGTGCCAGCAGCCAAAGGTCCCGAAGCTATGGCTACACCTTC.

The V call is TRBV7-3, the J call TRBJ2-1; TRBD1 is a possible D gene (6 bases). The CDR3 contains 13 residues. Germline CDR1 SGHTA, CDR2 FQGTGA. Trimming removed 4 bases at V and 9 bases at J, with 13 bases between. The CDR3 DNA follows: TGTGCCAGCAGCTCCCTCACAGGGCGTGAGCAGTTCTTC. Its translation: CASSSLTGREQFF.

The V gene is TRBV11-2, the J gene TRBJ1-5; D call uncertain. The CDR3 is made up of 14 amino acids. Germline V gene lookup returns CDR1 SGHAT and CDR2 FQNNGV. V was cut by 1 base and J by 5 bases, with 9 bases left in between. CDR3 sequence: CASSLGAADQPQHF. In nucleotides, the CDR3 is TGTGCCAGCAGCTTAGGAGCTGCCGATCAGCCCCAGCATTTT.

The gene calls are TRBV6-2 or TRBV6-3 and TRBJ2-4, with 8 bases identical to TRBD1. The CDR3 loop spans 14 amino acids. Germline assignment: CDR1 MNHEY and CDR2 SVGEGT. V gave up 5 bases and J gave up 7 bases; unmatched junction bases: 7. CDR3 residues: CASSRTGSWNIQYF. CDR3 DNA: TGTGCCAGCAGTAGGACAGGGTCCTGGAACATTCAGTACTTC.

The chain combines TRBV7-9 with TRBJ2-1; D perhaps matches TRBD1 (5 bases). This CDR3 spans 13 amino acids. CDR1 and CDR2 from the germline V gene are SEHNR and FQNEAQ (reference sequence). Trimming took 2 bases from V and 9 from J, leaving 11 bases between them. The CDR3 sequence: CASSLQGYGEQFF. CDR3 sequence (DNA): TGTGCCAGCAGCTTACAGGGTTACGGTGAGCAGTTCTTC.

V gene TRBV7-8 combines with J gene TRBJ2-1, with 14 positions matching TRBD2. After removal of 5 bases from V and 10 bases from J, the junction contained 4 bases not matched to a gene. Germline CDR1 reads SGHVS; CDR2 reads FQNEAQ. The CDR3 contains 14 residues. The CDR3, as DNA: TGTGCCAGCAGCACCGGGACTAGCGGGGGAGAGCAGTTCTTC. Amino acid sequence: CASSTGTSGGEQFF.

The rearrangement joins TRBV5-8 to TRBJ2-1; a weak D match, TRBD1 (6 bases). CDR1 is SGHTS and CDR2 is YDEGEE in the germline V gene. V was shortened by 4 bases and J by 6 bases, with 17 bases between the two germline ends. CDR3 size: 15 residues. This CDR3 reads CASSINRDGSNEQFF. CDR3 nucleotides: TGTGCCAGCAGCATCAACAGGGATGGGTCCAATGAGCAGTTCTTC.

V usage is TRBV12-3 or TRBV12-4 and J usage is TRBJ1-5; D is undetermined. This CDR3 has 15 amino acids. V lost 2 bases, J lost 1 base, and 9 bases lay in between. DNA for the CDR3: TGTGCCAGCAGTTTAAAGTTGTGGAGCAATCAGCCCCAGCATTTT. Amino acids: CASSLKLWSNQPQHF.

The CDR3 is CASSDGQGLETQYF. CDR3 coding DNA: TGTGCCAGCAGTGATGGTCAGGGTTTAGAGACCCAGTACTTC. The gene calls are TRBV6-6 and TRBJ2-5; maybe TRBD1 (5 bases). CDR3 length: 14 residues. Germline loops: CDR1 MNHNY, CDR2 SVGAGI (reference sequence). Trimming left V 5 bases short and J 4 bases short, with 14 bases between.

This clonotype was recorded a few times. The chain is built from TRBV18 and TRBJ1-2, with TRBD1 as a possible D gene (5 bases). This CDR3 has 13 residues. From germline, CDR1 is KGHSH and CDR2 LQKENI. The V end was cut by 4 bases, the J end by 6 bases, with 12 bases between. The CDR3 DNA reads TGTGCCAGCTCACGAAGGGACCTTCATGGCTACACCTTC. Its protein product is CASSRRDLHGYTF.

This clonotype appeared a few times. The germline gene is not matched at one end of the junction; a read error may be the cause. The CDR3 is CNVELFETQYF. The DNA for the CDR3 is TGCAACGTTGAATTGTTCGAGACCCAGTACTTC. The V call is TRBV29-1, the J call TRBJ2-5, with unresolved D. CDR1 is SQVTM and CDR2 is ANQGSEA in the germline V gene. This CDR3 has 11 amino acids.

This clonotype was observed a handful of times. An end of the junction differs from the germline gene, which may be a read error. The chain carries TRBV7-9 and TRBJ2-1, with TRBD2 as a possible D gene (6 bases). Germline V gives CDR1 SEHNR, CDR2 FQNEAQ (reference sequence). CDR3 length: 15 residues. Here the CDR3 reads CASTGGRGPYNEQFF. The CDR3 nucleotides read TGCGCCAGCACCGGGGGACGGGGACCCTACAATGAGCAGTTCTTC.

This rearrangement joins TRBV29-1 to TRBJ1-1; no reliable D call. Trimming left V 1 base short and J 2 bases short, with 17 bases between. The CDR3 runs 16 residues. Germline CDR1 and CDR2: SQVTM and ANQGSEA. As DNA, the CDR3 is TGCAGCGTTGAAGTAACCCCCAAACCTTTAAACACTGAAGCTTTCTTT. Amino acids: CSVEVTPKPLNTEAFF.

There are many counts of this clonotype. CDR3 coding DNA: TGTGCCAGCAGCTTCGGACTAGCTAACTATGGCTACACCTTC. Protein: CASSFGLANYGYTF. The chain combines TRBV3-1 with TRBJ1-2, with D unclear. Trimming removed 5 bases at V and 0 bases at J, with 10 bases between. From germline, CDR1 is LGHDT and CDR2 YNNKEL (reference sequence). The CDR3 contains 14 residues.

Only a few counts were recorded for this clonotype. The chain joins TRBV12-5 to TRBJ1-5; the D gene is possibly TRBD1 (5 bases). CDR3 length equals 17 residues. Between the trimmed V and J ends, which lost 1 base and 0 bases, there was a span of 13 bases. The germline V gene encodes CDR1 LGHNT and CDR2 FRNRAP. Here the CDR3 DNA reads TGTGCTAGTGGTTTGGGGCAGGGAGAATATAGCAATCAGCCCCAGCATTTT. Encoded protein: CASGLGQGEYSNQPQHF.

This clonotype was counted a few times. V gene TRBV6-2 or TRBV6-3 combines with J gene TRBJ2-4, with D perhaps matching TRBD1 or TRBD2 (5 bases each). Germline values: CDR1 MNHEY, CDR2 SVGEGT. Between the trimmed V and J ends, which lost 6 bases and 7 bases, there was a span of 10 bases. The CDR3 runs 12 residues. The CDR3 sequence: CASSTGANIQYF. CDR3 nucleotide sequence: TGTGCCAGCAGCACCGGGGCCAACATTCAGTACTTC.

This clonotype was recorded many times. The chain recombines TRBV29-1 with TRBJ2-7; 8 nucleotides line up with TRBD1. The germline V gene encodes CDR1 SQVTM and CDR2 ANQGSEA. The CDR3 covers 13 residues. The V gene end was trimmed by 4 bases and the J gene end by 0 bases; junction bases not matched to a gene: 2. The CDR3, as DNA: TGCAGCGTTGGGACAGGGAGCTCCTACGAGCAGTACTTC. Translating it yields CSVGTGSSYEQYF.

The genes are TRBV24-1 and TRBJ1-2; a weak D match, TRBD1 (6 bases). Trimming left V 4 bases short and J 2 bases short, with 7 bases between. The CDR3 has 13 residues. CDR1 is KGHDR and CDR2 is SFDVKD in the germline V gene. The CDR3 DNA sequence: TGTGCCACCAGTGAGGGGGCGAACTATGGCTACACCTTC. Amino acid sequence: CATSEGANYGYTF.

V is TRBV28 and J is TRBJ2-5; maybe TRBD1 (6 bases). The CDR3 covers 15 residues. CDR1 is MDHEN and CDR2 is SYDVKM in the germline V gene. V lost 2 bases to trimming and J lost 0 bases, with 10 bases between them. The CDR3 nucleotides are TGTGCCAGCAGTTTACTTACAGGGTACCAAGAGACCCAGTACTTC. Residues: CASSLLTGYQETQYF.

This clonotype was found a few times. Here the CDR3 DNA reads TGCGCCAGCAGCCAAGAACAGCGGGGGGCCCCAACAGATACGCAGTATTTT. This translates into CASSQEQRGAPTDTQYF. The V call is TRBV4-3, the J call TRBJ2-3; 9 bases align to TRBD2. This CDR3 is built from 17 residues. The germline V gene has CDR1 LGHNA and CDR2 YSLEER. V was clipped by 0 bases and J by 3 bases; unmatched bases: 7.

The chain employs TRBV19 and TRBJ2-5, with 7 nucleotides matching TRBD1. The CDR3 loop spans 16 amino acids. V lost 3 bases to trimming and J lost 5 bases; unmatched junction nucleotides: 12. Germline CDR1 is LNHDA and CDR2 is SQIVND (reference sequence). The CDR3 region has the DNA TGTGCCAGTAGTATTTACAGGGGCCCGACTGGGGAGACCCAGTACTTC. Translating gives CASSIYRGPTGETQYF.

This clonotype was counted at least ten times. The chain recombines TRBV24-1 with TRBJ2-1; TRBD1 is a possible D gene (6 bases). V lost 3 bases to trimming and J lost 2 bases, with 13 bases between them. The CDR3 is 16 amino acids. Germline CDR1 is KGHDR and CDR2 is SFDVKD. The CDR3 DNA is TGTGCCACCAGTGATACACAGGGTAGGACCTACAATGAGCAGTTCTTC. Its translation is CATSDTQGRTYNEQFF.

The CDR3: CASKGEVPSGDPWDNEQFF. The CDR3 DNA sequence: TGTGCCAGCAAAGGGGAAGTTCCTAGCGGGGATCCATGGGACAATGAGCAGTTCTTC. The chain links TRBV12-3 or TRBV12-4 to TRBJ2-1, with 9 bases lining up with TRBD2. This CDR3 is 19 amino acids long. V lost 7 bases and J lost 5; bases outside the gene matches: 21.

As concerns this clonotype: This may be a read error, as it is one base from a much larger clone. This sequence joins TRBV10-3 and TRBJ2-5; 7 bases agree with TRBD2. This CDR3 region has 13 residues. Unmatched junction bases numbered 18, after V lost 10 bases and J lost 13 bases. Germline values: CDR1 ENHRY, CDR2 SYGVKD. CDR3: CATQTPSGYERYF. In DNA, the CDR3 is TGTGCCACTCAAACACCTAGCGGATACGAGCGGTACTTC.